Below are 18 T cell receptor beta chains sequenced from a single sample in a study of metastatic and nonmetastatic thyroid tumors. All patients were treatment-naive before thyroid surgery. Via MiXCR, TCRdb re-called the PCR reads. The table records 20,000 to 25,000 clones, roughly 18% of them present only once. Sequencing input: adjacent normal tissue. Receptor source: a male donor with papillary thyroid cancer or a benign thyroid nodule (not recorded which). Some clones in this sample may be carry-over from other donors' samples.

By share, this clone ranks as medium-sized. This sequence joins TRBV27 and TRBJ1-1; the D gene is possibly TRBD1 (5 bases). V was cut by 0 bases and J by 4 bases, with 18 bases left in between. The germline V gene has CDR1 MNHEY and CDR2 SMNVEV (reference sequence). The CDR3 totals 17 residues. The CDR3 region is CASSLSPGRRLGTEAFF. The CDR3 DNA reads TGTGCCAGCAGTTTATCCCCGGGACGGCGGTTGGGCACTGAAGCTTTCTTT.

With regard to this clone: As the CDR3 is not closed by the conserved phenylalanine or tryptophan, this likely results from a read error. V is TRBV6-5 and J is TRBJ2-6; TRBD2 might be the D (5 bases). Germline lookup yields CDR1 MNHEY and CDR2 SVGAGI. This CDR3 region has 16 residues. The CDR3 sequence is CASSHAPDSWANVLTS. CDR3 bases: TGTGCCAGCAGTCACGCCCCGGACTCTTGGGCCAACGTCCTGACTTCC.

This clone was observed many times. The chain is built from TRBV20-1 and TRBJ2-1; 9 bases match TRBD2. The CDR3 is 15 amino acids. Germline V gene lookup returns CDR1 DFQATT and CDR2 SNEGSKA (reference sequence). V lost 0 bases and J lost 4; bases outside the gene matches: 4. CDR3 coding DNA: TGCAGTGCTAGAGATACGGCGGGAGGGTACAATGAGCAGTTCTTC. Protein: CSARDTAGGYNEQFF.

This clone was detected ten times or more. V usage is TRBV5-1 and J usage is TRBJ2-3; D perhaps matches TRBD2 (7 bases). The CDR3 extends over 16 amino acids. Trimming removed 3 bases from V and 2 bases from J, with 16 bases in between. The V gene's germline CDR1 is SGHRS and CDR2 YFSETQ. Here the CDR3 reads CASSWAAGAITDTQYF. In DNA form, the CDR3 reads TGCGCCAGCAGCTGGGCCGCGGGGGCTATCACAGATACGCAGTATTTT.

This clone was counted many times. The chain has TRBV4-1 and TRBJ2-7; D is tentatively TRBD1 or TRBD2 (5 bases each). Trimming left V 4 bases short and J 3 bases short, with 13 bases between. The CDR3 runs 14 residues. The germline gives CDR1 MGHRA, CDR2 YSYEKL. CDR3 coding DNA: TGCGCCAGCAGCCGCCCGGGACGAGACTACGAGCAGTACTTC. It is translated as CASSRPGRDYEQYF.

The J gene is TRBJ2-6, the V gene TRBV7-6; D possibly matches TRBD1 or TRBD2 (5 bases each). Germline CDR1 is SGHVS and CDR2 is FNYEAQ. The CDR3 contains 17 residues. Trimming stripped 6 bases from V and 0 bases from J, with 15 bases between. The CDR3 region has the DNA TGTGCCAGCAGGGAAGGGACGGAAAGCTCTGGGGCCAACGTCCTGACTTTC. Translation gives CASREGTESSGANVLTF.

Worth noting for this clone: This is likely a read error, given that the CDR3 carries no conserved phenylalanine or tryptophan at its end. The chain uses TRBV7-2 and TRBJ1-3, with D uncertain. CDR1 is SGHTA, CDR2 FQGNSA, per germline. The V and J ends lost 6 bases and 6 bases respectively, with 12 bases between them. This CDR3 is built from 13 residues. The CDR3 DNA follows: TGTGCCAGCAGGCTACAGCGGGCAAACACCATATATTAT. Residues: CASRLQRANTIYY.

This clone showed up just a few times. Given a much more abundant clone one base away, this may be a read error. The gene calls are TRBV3-1 and TRBJ1-1, with no clear D. This CDR3 contains 11 residues. Germline CDR1 and CDR2: LGHDT and YNNKEL (reference sequence). Trimming removed 5 bases at V and 10 bases at J, with 11 bases between. The CDR3 DNA sequence: TGTGCCAGCAGCAAAGGGTCGAGAGCTTTCTTT. This translates into CASSKGSRAFF.

This clone was observed at least ten times. V and J are TRBV5-6 and TRBJ1-2; D possibly corresponds to TRBD1 (6 bases). V was shortened by 1 base and J by 6 bases, with 13 bases between the two germline ends. CDR1 and CDR2 from the germline V gene are SGHDT and YYEEEE. The CDR3 has 14 amino acids. Here the CDR3 reads CASSLPPGGHGYTF. The DNA for the CDR3 is TGTGCCAGCAGCTTGCCACCCGGGGGGCATGGCTACACCTTC.

This clone has a handful of counts. The chain employs TRBV6-2 or TRBV6-3 and TRBJ2-1; 7 bases match TRBD1. Germline V gene data show CDR1 as MNHEY and CDR2 as SVGEGT. The CDR3 loop spans 12 amino acids. With V trimmed by 2 bases and J by 14 bases, 6 bases remained unmatched. CDR3 residues: CASSYGWTGEFF. In DNA, the CDR3 is TGTGCCAGCAGTTACGGGTGGACAGGCGAGTTCTTC.

This clone has a handful of counts. The chain joins TRBV2 to TRBJ1-5; D unclear. This CDR3 is 15 amino acids long. Germline-derived CDR1 and CDR2 are SNHLY and FYNNEI. V dropped 6 bases and J dropped 2 bases, with 14 bases sitting between them. The CDR3 DNA is TGTGCCAGCAGGCAACACTGGGGTTGCAATCAGCCCCAGCATTTT. This gives the protein CASRQHWGCNQPQHF.

By share of the sample, this clone is medium-sized. At the DNA level, this CDR3 is encoded by other sequences in the same sample as well. The V and J genes are TRBV6-1 and TRBJ2-7, with TRBD2 matching over 7 bases. Germline V gene lookup returns CDR1 MNHNS and CDR2 SASEGT. Unmatched junction bases numbered 7, after V lost 3 bases and J lost 2 bases. The CDR3 runs 15 residues. CDR3 protein: CASSDGGSPPYEQYF. CDR3 bases: TGTGCCAGCAGTGACGGGGGGAGCCCCCCCTACGAGCAGTACTTC.

This clone was seen ten or more times. The V and J genes are TRBV19 and TRBJ1-1; unclear D gene. Trimming pared 1 base from V and 4 bases from J, leaving 13 bases between. Germline CDR1 is LNHDA and CDR2 is SQIVND (reference sequence). CDR3 length: 15 residues. The CDR3 sequence is CASSIVRLGFTEAFF. The CDR3, as DNA: TGTGCCAGTAGTATAGTAAGGCTGGGTTTCACTGAAGCTTTCTTT.

Many counts were recorded for this clone. J is TRBJ2-1 and V is TRBV27; 8 bases line up with TRBD2. Unmatched junction bases numbered 15, after V lost 2 bases and J lost 6 bases. CDR1 and CDR2 from the germline V gene are MNHEY and SMNVEV (reference sequence). There are 18 residues in the CDR3. The CDR3 DNA sequence: TGTGCCAGCAGTTTACTCGCGGGAGGTCTTCTGGGGGGCAATGAGCAGTTCTTC. It yields the protein CASSLLAGGLLGGNEQFF.

This clone has ten or more counts. The rearrangement links TRBV5-4 to TRBJ2-3; TRBD1 is a possible D gene (5 bases). The germline gives CDR1 SGHNT, CDR2 YYREEE (reference sequence). Trimming removed 10 bases at V and 2 bases at J, with 20 bases between. This CDR3 has 15 residues. The CDR3 DNA follows: TGTGCCGGGTCACAAGGGGCTTCCGCCACAGATACGCAGTATTTT. It encodes CAGSQGASATDTQYF.

This clone is labeled medium-sized. This chain uses TRBV6-1 with TRBJ2-6; no clear D. V lost 3 bases and J 4 bases, leaving 4 bases between the germline ends. The CDR3 spans 13 residues. Germline-derived CDR1 and CDR2 are MNHNS and SASEGT. In DNA, the CDR3 is TGTGCCAGCAGTGACTTCGGGGCCAACGTCCTGACTTTC. Amino acids: CASSDFGANVLTF.

The genes are TRBV5-4 and TRBJ2-1; TRBD1 aligns across 8 bases. The CDR3 is 15 residues long. Per germline, CDR1 SGHNT and CDR2 YYREEE (reference sequence). With 4 bases clipped from V and 1 base from J, the junction kept 4 bases outside the gene matches. This CDR3 is CASSPWTGSYNEQFF. Here the CDR3 DNA reads TGTGCCAGCAGCCCGTGGACAGGGTCCTACAATGAGCAGTTCTTC.

The sample holds many counts of this clone. This sequence joins TRBV11-3 and TRBJ2-7; unclear D gene. The CDR3 is made up of 14 amino acids. The ends were cut back, 0 bases at V and 4 bases at J, with 10 bases in the middle. The V gene's germline CDR1 is SGHNT and CDR2 YENEEA. In DNA, the CDR3 is TGTGCCAGCAGCTTAGATCTATACGGATACGAGCAGTACGTC. Translated, it gives CASSLDLYGYEQYV.